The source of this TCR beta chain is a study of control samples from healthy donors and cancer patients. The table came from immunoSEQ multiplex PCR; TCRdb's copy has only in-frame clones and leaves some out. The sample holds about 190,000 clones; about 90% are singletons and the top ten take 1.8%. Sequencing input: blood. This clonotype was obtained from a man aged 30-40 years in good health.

The DNA of the CDR3 is TGCGCCAGCAGCCAAACCGAAGGGGGGGGTCCTGGAAACACCATATATTTT. Translation gives CASSQTEGGGPGNTIYF. The gene calls are TRBV4-1 and TRBJ1-3; TRBD1 might be the D (6 bases). The CDR3 runs 17 residues. CDR1 and CDR2 from the germline V gene are MGHRA and YSYEKL. Deletions cut 2 bases from V and 2 bases from J, with 16 bases between.